This T cell receptor beta chain was documented in a study of Graves' ophthalmopathy and Graves' hyperthyroidism. J lost 3 bases, V lost 6 bases, and 8 bases had no gene match. The CDR3 has 13 residues. Germline V gene data show CDR1 as DFQATT and CDR2 as SNEGSKA (reference sequence). This clonotype came up many times. Its antigen is not identified. RNA transcripts were the source from which TCR beta CDR3 regions were amplified. RT-PCR in the first round used HTBI primers; a second-round multiplex PCR followed. Via MiXCR, TCRdb re-called the multiplex PCR reads, giving one row per CDR3 protein. The table shows hundreds of thousands of distinct CDR3 sequences, with roughly 39% occurring only once. Study findings and constraints: Between ophthalmopathy and stable hyperthyroidism, a 13-signature model drew a separation with around 88% sensitivity and approximately 79% specificity. Thyroid clonotypes that were expanded above 0.001 frequency mostly also appeared in blood.

This TCR derives from an adult man with Graves' ophthalmopathy. This chain joins TRBV20-1 and TRBJ2-7; TRBD1 matches 7 bases. Sequencing was carried out using peripheral blood. In nucleotides, the CDR3 is TGCAGTGCGCGACAGGGTCGGTTCTACGAGCAGTACTTC. Translation gives CSARQGRFYEQYF.